This T cell receptor beta chain was retrieved from a study of lymphopenia after photon versus proton radiotherapy. V lost 1 base and J 1 base, leaving 23 bases between the germline ends. This CDR3 spans 20 amino acids. CDR1 is LNHDA, CDR2 SQIVND, per germline (reference sequence). The data were produced by immunoSEQ multiplex PCR, yet TCRdb's version contains in-frame clones alone and is incomplete. The data hold about 29,000 clones, with roughly 89% observed a single time. The sequence was obtained from a woman in her sixties with cholangiocarcinoma. Some clones in this sample may be carry-over from other donors' samples. Sample: peripheral blood, taken from a patient treated with proton-based radiotherapy. The chain has TRBV19 and TRBJ1-5; perhaps TRBD1 as D (5 bases). Written as DNA, the CDR3 is TGTGCCAGTAGTATAGGAGTCGCAGGGATAGATGGCGGGAGCAATCAGCCCCAGCATTTT. Translation: CASSIGVAGIDGGSNQPQHF.